One sample yielded the 4 T cell receptor beta chains listed below, sequenced in a study of blood T cell repertoires in COVID-19. Profiled with immunoSEQ multiplex PCR; TCRdb holds only in-frame clones, not every one. The table shows under 400,000 clones, with around 90% occurring only once. Sequences were obtained from peripheral blood. The receptors were gathered from a man younger than 35 with active or convalescent COVID-19.

V gene TRBV27 combines with J gene TRBJ2-5, with 7 bases that match TRBD2. Germline trimming cut 4 bases from V and 4 bases from J; bases unmatched to any gene: 6. Germline-derived CDR1 and CDR2 are MNHEY and SMNVEV (reference sequence). There are 14 residues in the CDR3. The CDR3 reads CASSSRAGRETQYF. In DNA form, the CDR3 reads TGTGCCAGCAGTTCTCGAGCGGGAAGAGAGACCCAGTACTTC.

The chain links TRBV7-3 to TRBJ1-2; tentative D call: TRBD1 (5 bases). The germline CDR1 and CDR2 sequences are SGHTA and FQGTGA. CDR3 length: 13 amino acids. The ends were cut back, 2 bases at V and 8 bases at J, with 12 bases in the middle. As DNA, the CDR3 is TGTGCCAGCAGCTTAGCCCCCGGACAAGGCTACACCTTC. As protein: CASSLAPGQGYTF.

The CDR3 DNA is TGTGCCACCAGTGATAACCCGGGACAGGGGTGGCAAGAGACCCAGTACTTC. The encoded protein is CATSDNPGQGWQETQYF. The chain links TRBV24-1 to TRBJ2-5, with 10 bases that match TRBD1. The CDR3 extends over 17 amino acids. Trimming removed 3 bases from V and 2 bases from J; junction bases left unmatched: 8. CDR1 and CDR2 (germline): KGHDR, SFDVKD.

This clone was recorded only once. The chain links TRBV5-1 to TRBJ1-5, with D perhaps matching TRBD1 (6 bases). Per germline, CDR1 SGHRS and CDR2 YFSETQ. V was clipped by 4 bases and J by 2 bases, with 16 bases between them. The CDR3 totals 16 residues. The CDR3 here is CASSPRPGGGNQPQHF. CDR3 DNA: TGCGCCAGCAGCCCGCGACCGGGGGGCGGCAATCAGCCCCAGCATTTT.